This passage covers 4 T cell receptor beta chains from one sample sequenced in a study of blood T cell repertoires in COVID-19. Sequencing used immunoSEQ multiplex PCR; TCRdb keeps in-frame clones, though not all of them. The table lists roughly 49,000 clones, around 83% of them singletons. The sequenced sample was peripheral blood. Receptors were obtained from an elderly woman with acute or convalescent COVID-19.

The genes are TRBV19 and TRBJ2-5; 9 bases map to TRBD2. Losses at the gene ends were 2 bases for V and 4 bases for J; bases not matched to a gene: 5. CDR3 length: 15 amino acids. Per the germline V gene, CDR1 is LNHDA and CDR2 is SQIVND (reference sequence). The CDR3 spells CASSISSGDGETQYF. The DNA of the CDR3 is TGTGCCAGTAGTATATCTAGCGGGGATGGAGAGACCCAGTACTTC.

The gene calls are TRBV10-3 and TRBJ1-1; no definite D call. V lost 7 bases, J lost 2 bases, and 11 bases lay in between. The CDR3 extends over 13 amino acids. Germline CDR1 and CDR2: ENHRY and SYGVKD. CDR3 sequence: CAITASTNTEAFF. The CDR3 DNA is TGTGCCATCACTGCAAGTACTAACACTGAAGCTTTCTTT.

This sequence joins TRBV2 and TRBJ1-2, with D possibly being TRBD1 (5 bases). V lost 0 bases and J 8 bases, leaving 16 bases between the germline ends. Germline CDR1 is SNHLY and CDR2 is FYNNEI. The CDR3 has 15 amino acids. In nucleotides, the CDR3 is TGTGCCAGCAGTGAAGCGCTGGGCAGGGAGGGGGGCTACACCTTC. Encoded protein: CASSEALGREGGYTF.

V gene TRBV10-1 combines with J gene TRBJ1-2; tentative D call: TRBD1 (5 bases). The CDR3 is 13 amino acids. From germline, CDR1 is WNHNN and CDR2 SYGVQD (reference sequence). Deletions cut 6 bases from V and 5 bases from J, with 13 bases between. Here the CDR3 reads CASSAGSVYGYTF. The CDR3 coding sequence is TGCGCCAGCAGCGCAGGGTCCGTATATGGCTACACCTTC.